One and the same sample provided the 8 T cell receptor beta chains below, sequenced in a study of spatial heterogeneity in lung cancer. Antigens for these TCRs are unknown. TCRdb processed the 5' RACE reads anew with MiXCR; each CDR3 protein has one entry. The repertoire includes 17,000 or so distinct CDR3 sequences, approximately 6.2% of them detected once, and 5.5% to 8% sits in the top ten. Study observations and caveats: In tumors, expanded intratumoral alpha and beta TCR counts tracked mutation counts.

Time point meaning: sample taken at primary tumor resection. Sequencing used lung tumor tissue, obtained at surgery. Every receptor here comes from a male donor with early-stage non-small cell lung cancer.

Comments on this clonotype: This beta chain represents an off-target read in a library built for alpha chains; its size is of limited meaning. The rearrangement links TRBV14 to TRBJ2-1; 14 bases are a match to TRBD2. In germline, CDR1 is SGHDN, CDR2 FVKESK. This CDR3 has 17 residues. The trim removed 6 bases at V and 7 bases at J, leaving 11 bases unmatched. CDR3 region: CASSPLGTSGSRNEQFF. The CDR3 bases are TGTGCCAGCAGTCCATTAGGGACTAGCGGGAGTAGAAATGAGCAGTTCTTC.

This clonotype has only a few counts. This beta chain lies outside the target of a library built for alpha chains; its clone size means little. V gene TRBV7-2 combines with J gene TRBJ2-5; 10 positions match TRBD1. In germline, CDR1 is SGHTA, CDR2 FQGNSA. The CDR3 runs 13 residues. The V segment lost 4 bases and the J segment 7 bases; nucleotides outside the gene matches: 3. CDR3 protein: CASSSGQGVTQYF. For the CDR3, the DNA is TGTGCCAGCAGCTCCGGACAGGGGGTGACCCAGTACTTC.

In its sample, this clonotype was seen many times. A library prepared for alpha chains yielded this beta chain as an off-target read; its size is of little meaning. The V call is TRBV27, the J call TRBJ2-1; D remains ambiguous. Germline V gene sequence: CDR1 MNHEY, CDR2 SMNVEV (reference sequence). Trimming pared 3 bases from V and 8 bases from J, leaving 5 bases between. CDR3 length: 11 amino acids. CDR3 sequence: CASSFGYEQFF. The DNA for the CDR3 is TGTGCCAGCAGTTTTGGTTATGAGCAGTTCTTC.

This clonotype was observed many times. This beta chain slipped into a library made for alpha chains as a stray read, so its size is not meaningful. The genes are TRBV11-2 and TRBJ2-4; D not resolved. Germline lookup yields CDR1 SGHAT and CDR2 FQNNGV. This CDR3 has 16 amino acids. Deletions cut 1 base from V and 1 base from J, with 11 bases between. In nucleotides, the CDR3 is TGTGCCAGCAGCTTAGTATTTCTGGGGGCCAAAAACATTCAGTACTTC. Translating it yields CASSLVFLGAKNIQYF.

This clonotype was counted ten times or more. This beta chain appears as a stray read in a library generated for alpha chains; its size is not informative. This sequence joins TRBV27 and TRBJ1-2; tentatively, D is TRBD1 (6 bases). V lost 6 bases and J 5 bases, leaving 10 bases between the germline ends. Germline CDR1 reads MNHEY; CDR2 reads SMNVEV (reference sequence). The CDR3 is 12 amino acids. The CDR3 DNA sequence: TGTGCCAGCAGCGCGACAGGATATGGCTACACCTTC. Its protein product is CASSATGYGYTF.

This clonotype came up many times. Being off target in a library aimed at alpha chains, this beta chain has a size of little meaning. CDR3 DNA sequence: TGCGCCAGCAGCCAAGATCCCGGACTAGCGGGAGATACCGGGGAGCTGTTTTTT. Its translation is CASSQDPGLAGDTGELFF. The chain recombines TRBV4-1 with TRBJ2-2; 13 bases fit TRBD2. Trimming cost V 0 bases and J 5 bases; bases outside gene matches: 6. Germline V CDR1 and CDR2: MGHRA, YSYEKL. This CDR3 comprises 18 residues.

This clonotype occurred many times. This beta chain is a stray read from a library made for alpha chains; its abundance is not meaningful. The CDR3 DNA reads as TGTGCCAGCAGCTTAGGACAGAACACCGGGGAGCTGTTTTTT. Its protein is CASSLGQNTGELFF. The rearrangement joins TRBV11-2 to TRBJ2-2; no definite D call. CDR3 length: 14 amino acids. V lost 1 base to trimming and J lost 1 base, with 4 bases between them. Germline V gene lookup returns CDR1 SGHAT and CDR2 FQNNGV.

The sample holds many counts of this clonotype. The library was built for alpha chains, so this beta chain is an off-target read and its size means little. The chain links TRBV27 to TRBJ2-7; D is uncertain. The CDR3 extends over 15 amino acids. Germline V gene lookup returns CDR1 MNHEY and CDR2 SMNVEV (reference sequence). Trimming took 2 bases from V and 0 from J, leaving 11 bases between them. The CDR3 reads CASSLRTLGSYEQYF. The CDR3 DNA is TGTGCCAGCAGTTTAAGGACCTTGGGCTCCTACGAGCAGTACTTC.